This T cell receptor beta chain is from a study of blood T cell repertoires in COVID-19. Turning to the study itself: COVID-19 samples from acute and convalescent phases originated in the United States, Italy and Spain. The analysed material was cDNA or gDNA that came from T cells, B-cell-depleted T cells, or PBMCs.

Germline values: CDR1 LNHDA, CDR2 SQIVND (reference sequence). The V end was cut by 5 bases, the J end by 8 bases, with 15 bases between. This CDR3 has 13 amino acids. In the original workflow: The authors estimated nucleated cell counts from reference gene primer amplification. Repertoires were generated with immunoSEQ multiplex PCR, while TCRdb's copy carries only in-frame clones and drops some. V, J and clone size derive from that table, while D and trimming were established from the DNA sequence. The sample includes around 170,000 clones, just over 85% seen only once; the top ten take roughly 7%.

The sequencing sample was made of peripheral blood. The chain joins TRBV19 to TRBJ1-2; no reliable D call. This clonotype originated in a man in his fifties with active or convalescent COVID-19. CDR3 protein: CASSLQLGGGYTF. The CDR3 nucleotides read TGTGCCAGTAGTCTACAGCTCGGAGGAGGCTACACCTTC.